Sequencing of this TCR beta chain was carried out in a study of T cell repertoires in cytomegalovirus infection. About this clonotype: The target antigen is unknown.

Using its own MiXCR run on the reads, TCRdb lists one record per CDR3 protein. The profile shows approximately 910,000 distinct CDR3 sequences, roughly a third of them singletons. The CDR3 is 15 amino acids. Germline V CDR1 and CDR2: WSHSY, SAAADI. V shed 3 bases, J shed 3 bases, and the junction held 5 bases outside the gene matches. The specimen comprised cultured CD8+ T cells from PBMCs, sampled from culture after CMV antigen stimulation. The origin of this receptor is a human donor in good health (CMV status not recorded). Some clones in this sample may be carry-over from other donors' samples. The V and J genes are TRBV10-2 and TRBJ2-3, with 8 bases lining up with TRBD1. The CDR3 is CASSDGRGRTDTQYF. The CDR3 DNA sequence: TGCGCCAGCAGTGATGGCAGGGGGCGGACAGATACGCAGTATTTT.